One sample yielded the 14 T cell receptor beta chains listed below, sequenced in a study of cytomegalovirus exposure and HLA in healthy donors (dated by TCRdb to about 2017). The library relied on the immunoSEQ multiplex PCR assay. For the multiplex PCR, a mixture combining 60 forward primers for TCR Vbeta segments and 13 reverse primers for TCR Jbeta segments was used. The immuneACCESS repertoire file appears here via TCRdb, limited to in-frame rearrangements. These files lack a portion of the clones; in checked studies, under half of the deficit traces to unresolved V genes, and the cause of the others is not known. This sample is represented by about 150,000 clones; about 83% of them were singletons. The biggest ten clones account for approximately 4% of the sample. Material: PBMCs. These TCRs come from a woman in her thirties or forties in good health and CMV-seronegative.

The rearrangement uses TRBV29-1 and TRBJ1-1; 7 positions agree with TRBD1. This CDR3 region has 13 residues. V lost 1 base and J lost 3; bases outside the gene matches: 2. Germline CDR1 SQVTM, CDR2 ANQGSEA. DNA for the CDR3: TGCAGCGTTGAAGGAGGGGGCCACACTGAAGCTTTCTTT. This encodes CSVEGGGHTEAFF.

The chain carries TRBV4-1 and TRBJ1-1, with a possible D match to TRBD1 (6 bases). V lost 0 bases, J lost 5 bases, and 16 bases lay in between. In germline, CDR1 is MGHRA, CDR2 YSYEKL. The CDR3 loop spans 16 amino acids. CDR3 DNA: TGCGCCAGCAGCCAAGAGGCGGGGGCGCCGGGGACTGAAGCTTTCTTT. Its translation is CASSQEAGAPGTEAFF.

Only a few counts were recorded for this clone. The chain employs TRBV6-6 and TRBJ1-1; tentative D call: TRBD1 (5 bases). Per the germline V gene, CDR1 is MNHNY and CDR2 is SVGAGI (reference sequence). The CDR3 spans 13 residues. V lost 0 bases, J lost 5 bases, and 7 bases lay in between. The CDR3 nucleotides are TGTGCCAGCAGTTACTCACGGGGGACTGAAGCTTTCTTT. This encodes CASSYSRGTEAFF.

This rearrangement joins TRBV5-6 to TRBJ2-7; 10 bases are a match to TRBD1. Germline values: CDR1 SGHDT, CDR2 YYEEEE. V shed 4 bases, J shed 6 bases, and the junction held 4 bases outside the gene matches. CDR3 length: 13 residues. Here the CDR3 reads CASSRDRGFEQYF. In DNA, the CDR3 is TGTGCCAGCAGCCGGGACAGGGGATTCGAGCAGTACTTC.

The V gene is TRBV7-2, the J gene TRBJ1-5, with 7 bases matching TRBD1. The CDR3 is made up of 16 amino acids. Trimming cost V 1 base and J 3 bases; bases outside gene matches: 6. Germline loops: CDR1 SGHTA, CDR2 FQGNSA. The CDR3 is CASSLVGGQNNQPQHF. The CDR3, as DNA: TGTGCCAGCAGCTTAGTGGGGGGACAGAACAATCAGCCCCAGCATTTT.

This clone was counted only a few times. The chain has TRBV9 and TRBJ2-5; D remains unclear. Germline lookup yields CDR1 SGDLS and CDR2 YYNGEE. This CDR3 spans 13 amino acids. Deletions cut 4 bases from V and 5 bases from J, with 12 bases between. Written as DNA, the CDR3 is TGTGCCAGCAGCCCCCTTCCCTCGGAGACCCAGTACTTC. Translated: CASSPLPSETQYF.

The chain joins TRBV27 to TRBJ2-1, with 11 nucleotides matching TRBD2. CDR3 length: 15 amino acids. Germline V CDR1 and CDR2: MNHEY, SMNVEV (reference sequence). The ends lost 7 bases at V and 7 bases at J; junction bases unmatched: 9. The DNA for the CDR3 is TGTGCCAGCAATATACTAGCGGGAGTTGGGAATGAGCAGTTCTTC. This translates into CASNILAGVGNEQFF.

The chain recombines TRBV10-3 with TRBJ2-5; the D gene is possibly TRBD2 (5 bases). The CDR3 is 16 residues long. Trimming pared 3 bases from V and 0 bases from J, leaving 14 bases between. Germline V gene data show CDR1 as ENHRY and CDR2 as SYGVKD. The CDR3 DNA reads TGTGCCATCAGTGAAGGGAGCGAGTACCACCAAGAGACCCAGTACTTC. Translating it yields CAISEGSEYHQETQYF.

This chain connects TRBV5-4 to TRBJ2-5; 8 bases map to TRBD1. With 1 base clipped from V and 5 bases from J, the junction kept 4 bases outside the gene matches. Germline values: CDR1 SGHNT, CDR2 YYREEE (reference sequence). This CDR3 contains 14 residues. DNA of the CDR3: TGTGCCAGCAGCTTGAGGACAGGGATGGAGACCCAGTACTTC. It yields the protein CASSLRTGMETQYF. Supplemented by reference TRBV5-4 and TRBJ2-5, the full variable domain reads ETGVTQSPTHLIKTRGQQVTLRCSSQSGHNTVSWYQQALGQGPQFIFQYYREEENGRGNFPPRFSGLQFPNYSSELNVNALELDDSALYLCASSLRTGMETQYFGPGTRLLVL.

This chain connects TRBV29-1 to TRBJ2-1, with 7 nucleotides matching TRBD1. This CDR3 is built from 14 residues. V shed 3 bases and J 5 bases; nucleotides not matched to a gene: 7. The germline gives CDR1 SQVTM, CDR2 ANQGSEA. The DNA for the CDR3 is TGCAGCGTTGATAGGGGACAGCTTAACAATGAGCAGTTCTTC. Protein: CSVDRGQLNNEQFF.

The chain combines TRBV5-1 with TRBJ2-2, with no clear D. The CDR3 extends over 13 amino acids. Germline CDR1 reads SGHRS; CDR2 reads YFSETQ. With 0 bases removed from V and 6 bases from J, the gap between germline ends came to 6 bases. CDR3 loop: CASSLAQSGELFF. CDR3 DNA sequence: TGCGCCAGCAGCTTGGCTCAGTCCGGGGAGCTGTTTTTT.

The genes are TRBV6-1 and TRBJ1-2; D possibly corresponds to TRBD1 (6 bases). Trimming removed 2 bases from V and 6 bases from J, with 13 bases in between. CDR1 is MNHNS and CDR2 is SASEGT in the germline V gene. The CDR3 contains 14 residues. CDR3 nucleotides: TGTGCCAGCAGTGAATTCTCAGGGGTTAATGGCTACACCTTC. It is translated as CASSEFSGVNGYTF.

CDR3 bases: TGTGCCAGCAGTTTAAGACTAGCGGGGGGGCCCTACAATGAGCAGTTCTTC. Amino acid sequence: CASSLRLAGGPYNEQFF. The J gene is TRBJ2-1, the V gene TRBV27, with 14 bases aligning to TRBD2. V was clipped by 2 bases and J by 2 bases; unmatched bases: 2. Germline CDR1 is MNHEY and CDR2 is SMNVEV (reference sequence). The CDR3 has 17 residues.

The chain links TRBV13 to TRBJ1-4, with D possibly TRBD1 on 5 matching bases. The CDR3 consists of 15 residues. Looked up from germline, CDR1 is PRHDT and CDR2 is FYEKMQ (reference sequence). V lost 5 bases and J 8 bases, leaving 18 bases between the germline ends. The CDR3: CASSHRGGSIEKLFF. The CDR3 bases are TGTGCCAGCAGCCATAGGGGAGGGAGTATCGAAAAACTGTTTTTT. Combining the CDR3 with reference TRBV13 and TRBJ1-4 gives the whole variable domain AAGVIQSPRHLIKEKRETATLKCYPIPRHDTVYWYQQGPGQDPQFLISFYEKMQSDKGSIPDRFSAQQFSDYHSELNMSSLELGDSALYFCASSHRGGSIEKLFFGSGTQLSVL.